The 8 T cell receptor beta chains in this list originate from one sample, sequenced in a study of blood T cells in healthy people across ages. Through a sample-barcoded 5' primer and a J-beta primer mix, a second PCR was run for about 7 to 12 cycles. Using its own MiXCR run on the 5' RACE reads, TCRdb lists one record per CDR3 protein. Of 1.5 million to 2 million distinct CDR3 sequences listed, roughly 27% are singletons. The sample consisted of blood. These receptors all come from a woman aged 25-40 years in good health.

The chain recombines TRBV29-1 with TRBJ2-2; D may be TRBD1 (6 bases). V dropped 6 bases and J dropped 0 bases, with 14 bases sitting between them. Germline V gives CDR1 SQVTM, CDR2 ANQGSEA. This CDR3 spans 15 amino acids. The CDR3 is CSVARGYANTGELFF. Here the CDR3 DNA reads TGCAGCGTGGCCAGGGGTTACGCGAACACCGGGGAGCTGTTTTTT.

To note about this clonotype: Relative to the germline gene, one junction end is altered; a read error may explain this. The gene calls are TRBV10-3 and TRBJ2-1; D may be TRBD1 or TRBD2 (6 bases each). CDR1 is ENHRY and CDR2 is SYGVKD in the germline V gene. This CDR3 is built from 13 residues. CDR3 DNA: TGTGCCATCATGGGGGGCCAGTACAATGAGCCGTTCTTC. This sequence encodes CAIMGGQYNEPFF.

This clonotype was seen a handful of times. The gene calls are TRBV11-2 and TRBJ2-1, with TRBD2 matching over 7 bases. The length of the CDR3 is 13 residues. The V gene end was trimmed by 4 bases and the J gene end by 7 bases; junction bases not matched to a gene: 4. Germline V gene sequence: CDR1 SGHAT, CDR2 FQNNGV. CDR3 in DNA: TGTGCCAGCAGCTCCGGACTAGTAAATGAGCAGTTCTTC. Its translation: CASSSGLVNEQFF.

Notes on this clonotype: Given a much more abundant clone one base away, this may be a read error. The rearrangement joins TRBV15 to TRBJ2-1; 12 nucleotides match TRBD2. J lost 10 bases, V lost 2 bases, and 12 bases had no gene match. CDR3 size: 17 residues. Germline values: CDR1 LNHNV, CDR2 YYDKDF (reference sequence). CDR3 sequence (DNA): TGTGCCACCAGCAGACCTCTGACTAGCGGGAGCTCCTACGAGCAGTTCTTC. Its translation: CATSRPLTSGSSYEQFF. The entire variable domain, with the rest obtained from reference TRBV15 and TRBJ2-1, is as follows: DAMVIQNPRYQVTQFGKPVTLSCSQTLNHNVMYWYQQKSSQAPKLLFHYYDKDFNNEADTPDNFQSRRPNTSFCFLDIRSPGLGDTAMYLCATSRPLTSGSSYEQFFGPGTRLTVL.

Ten or more counts support this clonotype. The V gene is TRBV20-1, the J gene TRBJ2-4; 7 bases map to TRBD2. The DNA end is more similar to TRBJ2-7, so the J call may be wrong. Germline CDR1 DFQATT, CDR2 SNEGSKA (reference sequence). The CDR3 is 13 amino acids. CDR3 in amino acids: CSARDMREGEQYF. CDR3 in DNA: TGCAGTGCTAGAGATATGAGGGAGGGCGAGCAGTACTTC.

V is TRBV7-2 and J is TRBJ2-3; 8 nucleotides match TRBD2. V lost 5 bases and J lost 0; bases outside the gene matches: 7. The CDR3 runs 16 residues. CDR1 is SGHTA, CDR2 FQGNSA, per germline. The CDR3: CASSRVAGTSTDTQYF. Here the CDR3 DNA reads TGTGCCAGCAGCCGGGTAGCGGGGACTAGCACAGATACGCAGTATTTT.

This clonotype was counted at least ten times. The genes are TRBV6-2 or TRBV6-3 and TRBJ2-6; D possibly corresponds to TRBD2 (5 bases). This CDR3 has 15 amino acids. The V end was cut by 6 bases, the J end by 0 bases, with 9 bases between. Germline CDR1 is MNHEY and CDR2 is SVGEGT. CDR3 amino acids: CASRDGGSGANVLTF. CDR3 coding DNA: TGTGCCAGCAGGGACGGAGGCTCTGGGGCCAACGTCCTGACTTTC.

The chain couples TRBV10-2 to TRBJ1-5; 7 nucleotides line up with TRBD1. The CDR3 sequence is 14 residues long. V was pared by 7 bases and J by 5 bases, with 8 bases of the junction left unmatched. The germline V gene encodes CDR1 WSHSY and CDR2 SAAADI. CDR3 coding DNA: TGCGCCAGCACCCCGAAGGGGGCACATCAGCCCCAGCATTTT. As protein: CASTPKGAHQPQHF.